Shown below are 17 T cell receptor beta chains from a single sample sequenced in a study of CD4 T cells in relation to SARS-CoV-2 and coronaviruses. Data came from immunoSEQ multiplex PCR; TCRdb stores just in-frame clones and leaves some out. The repertoire holds about 37,000 clones, with 70% to 90% as singletons. The sample comprised memory CD4+ T cells from PBMCs. These TCRs come from an adult with COVID-19.

This chain connects TRBV28 to TRBJ2-5; D not resolved. Per germline, CDR1 MDHEN and CDR2 SYDVKM. The ends were cut back, 7 bases at V and 1 base at J, with 7 bases in the middle. The CDR3 length is 12 residues. CDR3 bases: TGTGCCAGCACTTTCGGCCAAGAGACCCAGTACTTC. As protein: CASTFGQETQYF.

The V and J genes are TRBV30 and TRBJ2-7; 11 bases align to TRBD1. V lost 2 bases to trimming and J lost 3 bases; unmatched junction nucleotides: 3. The CDR3 is 14 amino acids. Germline V gene data show CDR1 as GTSNPN and CDR2 as SVGIG (reference sequence). CDR3 in DNA: TGTGCCTGGAGTCCCGGGACAGGGGGCTACGAGCAGTACTTC. This translates into CAWSPGTGGYEQYF.

The rearrangement uses TRBV11-3 and TRBJ2-1; 8 bases line up with TRBD2. CDR3 length: 14 residues. Germline trimming cut 5 bases from V and 6 bases from J; bases unmatched to any gene: 6. Germline V gene sequence: CDR1 SGHNT, CDR2 YENEEA. CDR3 loop: CASSKGLAGNEQFF. The CDR3 DNA reads as TGTGCCAGCAGCAAGGGGCTAGCGGGCAATGAGCAGTTCTTC.

The genes are TRBV3-1 (or the pseudogene TRBV3-2) and TRBJ1-1; no clear D gene. CDR3 length equals 16 residues. In germline, CDR1 is LGHDT, CDR2 YNNKEL (reference sequence). Trimming left V 0 bases short and J 0 bases short, with 11 bases between. The CDR3 sequence is CASSQDGSRMNTEAFF. The CDR3 DNA reads TGTGCCAGCAGCCAAGATGGCAGCAGGATGAACACTGAAGCTTTCTTT.

The V call is TRBV20-1, the J call TRBJ2-5; D unclear. Germline V lookup: CDR1 DFQATT, CDR2 SNEGSKA (reference sequence). The germline V and J ends were trimmed by 6 bases and 0 bases, with 2 bases remaining between them. This CDR3 has 10 amino acids. The CDR3 here is CSANQETQYF. The CDR3, as DNA: TGCAGTGCCAACCAAGAGACCCAGTACTTC.

CDR3 sequence reads: CASSLEGGANTEAFF. In DNA form, the CDR3 reads TGTGCCAGCAGCTTAGAGGGGGGCGCGAACACTGAAGCTTTCTTT. The genes are TRBV11-2 and TRBJ1-1; TRBD1 might be the D (6 bases). CDR3 length equals 15 residues. Germline V gene lookup returns CDR1 SGHAT and CDR2 FQNNGV. Trimming stripped 0 bases from V and 1 base from J, with 9 bases between.

The rearrangement joins TRBV10-3 to TRBJ2-7, with 11 bases lining up with TRBD1. Germline CDR1 ENHRY, CDR2 SYGVKD. This CDR3 is built from 14 residues. Trimming took 6 bases from V and 3 from J; bases not matched to a gene: 4. The CDR3: CAIRDGTGGYEQYF. In DNA, the CDR3 is TGTGCCATCAGAGATGGGACAGGGGGCTACGAGCAGTACTTC.

This chain links TRBV5-1 with TRBJ2-5; perhaps TRBD1 as D (5 bases). This CDR3 spans 12 amino acids. V dropped 5 bases and J dropped 2 bases, with 7 bases sitting between them. CDR1 and CDR2 from the germline V gene are SGHRS and YFSETQ. The CDR3 DNA follows: TGCGCCAGCAGAAGGGGACAAGAGACCCAGTACTTC. Its translation is CASRRGQETQYF.

This sequence joins TRBV7-6 and TRBJ2-5; no clear D gene. Looked up from germline, CDR1 is SGHVS and CDR2 is FNYEAQ. V was pared by 1 base and J by 0 bases, with 6 bases between. The CDR3 length is 14 residues. The CDR3 coding sequence is TGTGCCAGCAGCTTAGGGGCAGACCAAGAGACCCAGTACTTC. Encoded protein: CASSLGADQETQYF.

The chain combines TRBV12-3 or TRBV12-4 with TRBJ2-3; D is unresolved. V dropped 5 bases and J dropped 0 bases, with 6 bases sitting between them. This CDR3 comprises 13 residues. Written as DNA, the CDR3 is TGTGCCAGCAGTGGGGTCAGCACAGATACGCAGTATTTT. This encodes CASSGVSTDTQYF.

This clone was detected only a few times. The gene calls are TRBV11-3 and TRBJ2-2, with 14 bases identical to TRBD2. J was trimmed by 7 bases and V by 4 bases; bases with no gene match: 11. Germline V gives CDR1 SGHNT, CDR2 YENEEA. This CDR3 has 18 residues. The CDR3 region is CASSSHFGTSGSGGELFF. CDR3 in DNA: TGTGCCAGCAGCTCTCACTTCGGGACTAGCGGGAGTGGCGGGGAGCTGTTTTTT.

The chain joins TRBV18 to TRBJ2-2; 7 bases fit TRBD2. Trimming at V came to 4 bases and at J to 1 base, leaving 6 bases not matched to a gene. The germline gives CDR1 KGHSH, CDR2 LQKENI. The CDR3 sequence is 16 residues long. CDR3 in amino acids: CASSLRLAKNTGELFF. CDR3 DNA: TGTGCCAGCTCACTTAGACTAGCCAAGAACACCGGGGAGCTGTTTTTT.

V gene TRBV27 combines with J gene TRBJ2-3; TRBD2 matches at 11 bases. CDR3 length: 17 amino acids. Per germline, CDR1 MNHEY and CDR2 SMNVEV (reference sequence). The V gene end was trimmed by 5 bases and the J gene end by 4 bases; junction bases not matched to a gene: 11. The CDR3 bases are TGTGCCAGCAGTCCCGGTAGCGGGAGGGCGGGAGCAGATACGCAGTATTTT. It specifies CASSPGSGRAGADTQYF.

The V call is TRBV7-8, the J call TRBJ2-2; a weak D match, TRBD1 (5 bases). Germline CDR1 SGHVS, CDR2 FQNEAQ. This CDR3 has 17 amino acids. Between the trimmed V and J ends, which lost 6 bases and 2 bases, there was a span of 19 bases. For the CDR3, the DNA is TGTGCCAGCAGTCCAAACAGGTTCACCAGAAACACCGGGGAGCTGTTTTTT. Translating gives CASSPNRFTRNTGELFF.

The V and J genes are TRBV2 and TRBJ1-5; D perhaps matches TRBD1 (5 bases). The length of the CDR3 is 14 residues. V gave up 4 bases and J gave up 7 bases, with 14 bases separating them. CDR1 and CDR2 from the germline V gene are SNHLY and FYNNEI. CDR3 sequence reads: CASSVSRDRQPQHF. The DNA of the CDR3 is TGTGCCAGCAGTGTTTCCCGGGACCGGCAGCCCCAGCATTTT.

CDR3 DNA: TGTGCCAGCAGCGTAGACGGGAGAGGACAGGGCCGAGAGACCCAGTACTTC. Its protein is CASSVDGRGQGRETQYF. J is TRBJ2-5 and V is TRBV7-3; 8 bases line up with TRBD1. Germline V gene sequence: CDR1 SGHTA, CDR2 FQGTGA. J lost 4 bases, V lost 5 bases, and 15 bases had no gene match. The CDR3 runs 17 residues.

The chain combines TRBV18 with TRBJ2-1; D unresolved. In germline, CDR1 is KGHSH, CDR2 LQKENI. The V end was cut by 4 bases, the J end by 8 bases, with 9 bases between. The CDR3 runs 12 residues. The CDR3 protein is CASSLALDEQFF. The CDR3 bases are TGTGCCAGCTCACTCGCGCTGGATGAGCAGTTCTTC.